The source of this TCR beta chain is a study of blood T cell repertoires in COVID-19. Study-wide context: Nucleic acid was either cDNA or gDNA, and it came from T cells, B-cell-depleted T cells, or PBMCs.

Per the study methods: Amplification of reference gene primers provided the estimated nucleated cell counts. Assay: immunoSEQ multiplex PCR; the TCRdb copy retains only in-frame clones and omits some. D and trimming come from the DNA, and the V and J calls and clone size come from that table. This repertoire shows just over 200,000 clones, more than 75% found once; its top ten account for approximately 6.1%. Germline CDR1 and CDR2: SGHNT and YYREEE (reference sequence). The CDR3 has 15 residues. Losses at the gene ends were 4 bases for V and 6 bases for J; bases not matched to a gene: 10. The receptor was isolated from a man older than 75 with acute or convalescent COVID-19. The specimen sequenced was peripheral blood. The V and J genes are TRBV5-4 and TRBJ2-7; 10 nucleotides align to TRBD2. CDR3 DNA: TGTGCCAGCAGCGCCCGAGCGGGAGGGCCGCCCGAGCAGTACTTC. As protein: CASSARAGGPPEQYF.